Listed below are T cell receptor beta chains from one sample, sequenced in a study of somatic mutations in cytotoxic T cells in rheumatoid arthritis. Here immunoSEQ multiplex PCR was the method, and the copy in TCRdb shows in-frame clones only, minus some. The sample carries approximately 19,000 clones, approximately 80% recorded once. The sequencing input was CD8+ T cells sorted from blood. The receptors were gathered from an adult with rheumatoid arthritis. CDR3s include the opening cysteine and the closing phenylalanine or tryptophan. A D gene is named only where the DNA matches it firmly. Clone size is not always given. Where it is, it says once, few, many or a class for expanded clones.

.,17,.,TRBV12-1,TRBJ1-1,TGTGCCAGCAGCTTTGCGAGGGACCAACTCCTAGACACTGAAGCTTTCTTT,CASSFARDQLLDTEAFF
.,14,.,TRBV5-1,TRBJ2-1,TGCGCCAGCAGCTTGGGTTCGTTTTGGAATGAGCAGTTCTTC,CASSLGSFWNEQFF
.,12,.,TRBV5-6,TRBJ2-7,TGTGCCAGCAGCTTGCTGGGTACCGAGCAGTACTTC,CASSLLGTEQYF
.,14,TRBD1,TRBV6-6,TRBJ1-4,TGTGCCAGCAGTTTCGACAGGGTGTCTGAAAAACTGTTTTTT,CASSFDRVSEKLFF
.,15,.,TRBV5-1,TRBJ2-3,TGCGCCAGCAGCTTGGTAGGTGGGGAGCCAGATACGCAGTATTTT,CASSLVGGEPDTQYF
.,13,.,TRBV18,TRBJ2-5,TGTGCCAGCTCACGGGACGGCCAAGAGACCCAGTACTTC,CASSRDGQETQYF
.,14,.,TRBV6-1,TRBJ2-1,TGTGCCAGCAGCGCGGGACACGACAAGGGTGAGCAGTTCTTC,CASSAGHDKGEQFF
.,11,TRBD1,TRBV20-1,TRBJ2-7,TGCAGTGCCGTACAGGGGACCGAGCAGTACTTC,CSAVQGTEQYF
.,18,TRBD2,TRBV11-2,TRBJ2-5,TGTGCCAGCAGCTTACCTGGGACTAGCGGGGGGCCAGAAGAGACCCAGTACTTC,CASSLPGTSGGPEETQYF
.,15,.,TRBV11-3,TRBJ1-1,TGTGCCAGCAGCTTAGATCTACAGGAGAACACTGAAGCTTTCTTT,CASSLDLQENTEAFF
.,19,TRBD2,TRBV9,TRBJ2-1,TGTGCCAGCAGCGAGGGGACTAGCGGGGGGGCCAAGATTCGAAATGAGCAGTTCTTC,CASSEGTSGGAKIRNEQFF
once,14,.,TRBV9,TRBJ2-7,TGTGCCAGCACCCTTGGGCGTAGCTCCTACGAGCAGTACTTC,CASTLGRSSYEQYF
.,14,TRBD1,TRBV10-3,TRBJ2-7,TGTGCCATCAGGATCGGGACAGGGGCCTACGAGCAGTACTTC,CAIRIGTGAYEQYF
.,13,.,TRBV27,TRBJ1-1,TGTGCCAGCAGACCCGGACAGTCCACTGAAGCTTTCTTT,CASRPGQSTEAFF
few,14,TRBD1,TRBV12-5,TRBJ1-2,TGTGCTAGTGGTTTTTGGGACAGGGGCCCGAAGGCCACCTTC,CASGFWDRGPKATF
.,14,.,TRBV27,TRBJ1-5,TGTGCCAGCAGTCGGGGGGCTAGCAATCAGCCCCAGCATTTT,CASSRGASNQPQHF
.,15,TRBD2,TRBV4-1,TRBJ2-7,TGCGCCAGCAGCCAAGTGTTAGCGGGGGGCTACGAGCAGTACTTC,CASSQVLAGGYEQYF
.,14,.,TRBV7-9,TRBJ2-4,TGTGCCAGCGCTGGGAACAGGGAAACAAACATTCAGTACTTC,CASAGNRETNIQYF
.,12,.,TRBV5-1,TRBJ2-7,TGCGCCAGCAGCTTGTCCGTGAGGGAGCAGTACTTC,CASSLSVREQYF
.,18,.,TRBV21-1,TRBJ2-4,TGTGCCAGCAGCAAGGGGGTAGCGGGGCACCTAGCCAAAAACATTCAGTACTTC,CASSKGVAGHLAKNIQYF
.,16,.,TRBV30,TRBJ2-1,TGTGCCTGGACTTACCGGGGGGCCCCCTTCCTTGGTGAGCAGTTCTTC,CAWTYRGAPFLGEQFF
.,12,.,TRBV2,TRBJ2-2,TGTGCCAGCTTGCAGAACACCGGGGAGCTGTTTTTT,CASLQNTGELFF
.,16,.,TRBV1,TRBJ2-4,TGCACCAGCAGCGCGGTAAGAGAGACAGCCAAAAACATTCAGTACTTC,CTSSAVRETAKNIQYF
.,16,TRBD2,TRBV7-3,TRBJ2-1,TGTGCCAGCAGCTTAATTCCAGCGGGGGACCCCCTTTTTCAGTTCTTC,CASSLIPAGDPLFQFF
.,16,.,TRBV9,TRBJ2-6,TGTGCCAGCAGCGTAGACCGCAACTCTGGGGCCAACGTCCTGACTTTC,CASSVDRNSGANVLTF
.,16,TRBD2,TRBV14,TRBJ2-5,TGTGCCAGCAGCCAAGATCGGCGGGGGAGACAAGAGACCCAGTACTTC,CASSQDRRGRQETQYF
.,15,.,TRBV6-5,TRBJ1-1,TGTGCCAGCAGTTACTCGAAGGGGGTGAACACTGAAGCTTTCTTT,CASSYSKGVNTEAFF
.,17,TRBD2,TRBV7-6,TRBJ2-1,TGTGCCAGCAGCTACCGGGTAGCGGGGAGCTCCTACAATGAGCAGTTCTTC,CASSYRVAGSSYNEQFF
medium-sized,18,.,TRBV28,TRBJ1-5,TGTGCCAGCAGTTTAAGGGGGGTATTGGGTTATAGCAATCAGCCCCAGCATTTT,CASSLRGVLGYSNQPQHF
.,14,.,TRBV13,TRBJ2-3,TGTGCCAGCAGCTTGGGACTTAGCACAGATACGCAGTATTTT,CASSLGLSTDTQYF
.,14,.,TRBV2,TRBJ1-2,TGTGCCAGCAGTGAAGTGGGCCAGTTCTATGGCTACACCTTC,CASSEVGQFYGYTF
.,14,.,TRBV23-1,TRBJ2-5,TGCGCCAGCAGTCAGGCGCCCGACCAAGAGACCCAGTACTTC,CASSQAPDQETQYF
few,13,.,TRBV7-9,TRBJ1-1,TGTGCCAGCAGCTCCACCTCTTACACTGAAGCTTTCTTT,CASSSTSYTEAFF
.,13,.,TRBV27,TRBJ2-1,TGTGCCAGCAGTTTATCCAGGGGCAATGAGCAGTTCTTC,CASSLSRGNEQFF
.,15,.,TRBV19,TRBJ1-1,TGTGCCAGTAGTCCTTTGGGGGGGGGAGGCACTGAAGCTTTCTTT,CASSPLGGGGTEAFF
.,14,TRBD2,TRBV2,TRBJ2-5,TGTGCCAGCAGCCCCGTAGCGGGGCAAGAGACCCAGTACTTC,CASSPVAGQETQYF
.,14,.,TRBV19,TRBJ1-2,TGTGCCAGTACCCACGGGACGGAAAACTATGGCTACACCTTC,CASTHGTENYGYTF
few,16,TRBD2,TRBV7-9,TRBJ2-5,TGTGCCAGCAGCTCCCCGGGGGGGCCGGGGGAAAGGGCCCAGTACTTC,CASSSPGGPGERAQYF
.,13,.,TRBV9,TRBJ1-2,TGTGCCAGCAGCGTAGGGGGGGACTATGGCTACACCTTC,CASSVGGDYGYTF
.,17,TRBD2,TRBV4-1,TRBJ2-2,TGCGCCAGCAGCCAGATACCACTAGCGGGGGGGACCGGGGAGCTGTTTTTT,CASSQIPLAGGTGELFF
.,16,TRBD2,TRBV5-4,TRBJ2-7,TGTGCCAGCAGGTCCGGGAGGGGGAAAGGCGGGTACGAGCAGTACTTC,CASRSGRGKGGYEQYF